This is a list of T cell receptor beta chains from one sample in a study of shared clonotypes between healthy human individuals. Produced via immunoSEQ multiplex PCR; TCRdb's table is partial and in-frame only. This sample has 750,000 to 1,000,000 clones, with 90% to 95% found just once. Sequenced material: naive CD8+ T cells sorted from blood. Receptors were obtained from a man aged 30 to 39 in good health. Each CDR3 is given with its conserved first and last residue. The D gene is left open where the match is weak. Expanded clones are given a class, and other clones once, few, many or no size at all.

>TRBJ2-7|TRBV4-1|-|13|-
CASSPGGSYEQYF
TGCGCCAGCAGCCCAGGGGGGTCCTACGAGCAGTACTTC
>TRBJ2-7|TRBV6-6|TRBD1|14|-
CASRRTGNEYEQYF
TGTGCCAGCAGACGGACAGGGAATGAATACGAGCAGTACTTC
>TRBJ2-7|TRBV9|-|13|-
CASSVGGLDEQYF
TGTGCCAGCAGCGTGGGGGGATTGGACGAGCAGTACTTC
>TRBJ1-1|TRBV7-6|-|14|few
CASSLRVGDTEAFF
TGTGCCAGCAGCTTACGAGTCGGGGACACTGAAGCTTTCTTT
>TRBJ2-1|TRBV7-6|TRBD2|16|-
CASSHLGLAGFNEQFF
TGTGCCAGCAGCCACTTGGGACTAGCGGGTTTCAATGAGCAGTTCTTC
>TRBJ1-2|TRBV7-8|TRBD1|13|-
CASSSTGGRGYTF
TGTGCCAGCAGCTCTACAGGGGGTCGTGGCTACACCTTC
>TRBJ2-1|TRBV13|-|11|-
CASSSVHEQFF
TGTGCCAGCAGCTCCGTACATGAGCAGTTCTTC
>TRBJ1-1|TRBV6-6|-|15|-
CASSYAQGAWTEAFF
TGTGCCAGCAGTTATGCCCAGGGCGCTTGGACTGAAGCTTTCTTT
>TRBJ2-1|TRBV7-9|-|18|-
CASSLGGDYDGKYNEQFF
TGTGCCAGCAGCTTAGGGGGAGACTATGACGGGAAGTACAATGAGCAGTTCTTC
>TRBJ2-3|TRBV6-5|TRBD1|15|-
CASSYGQGATDTQYF
TGTGCCAGCAGTTACGGACAGGGGGCCACAGATACGCAGTATTTT
>TRBJ1-4|TRBV5-6|-|14|-
CASSGRGEDEKLFF
TGTGCCAGCAGCGGAAGGGGGGAGGATGAAAAACTGTTTTTT
>TRBJ2-7|TRBV28|TRBD2|18|-
CASSLRAATSGSSYEQYF
TGTGCCAGCAGTTTACGCGCTGCGACTAGCGGGAGCTCCTACGAGCAGTACTTC
>TRBJ1-1|TRBV27|-|13|once
CASTKGSPREAFF
TGTGCCAGCACCAAAGGGAGTCCGCGCGAAGCTTTCTTT
>TRBJ1-2|TRBV7-2|-|17|few
CASSSIIRDTRYYGYTF
TGTGCCAGCAGCAGTATTATCCGGGACACGCGCTACTATGGCTACACCTTC
>TRBJ2-3|TRBV19|-|14|-
CASSIGGALDTQYF
TGTGCCAGTAGTATAGGGGGGGCGTTGGATACGCAGTATTTT
>TRBJ1-3|TRBV9|-|17|-
CASSEQGPQSSGNTIYF
TGTGCCAGCAGCGAACAGGGTCCACAGAGTAGTGGAAACACCATATATTTT
>TRBJ2-5|TRBV25-1|-|16|once
CASSEWVTTDQETQYF
TGTGCCAGCAGTGAATGGGTCACTACGGACCAAGAGACCCAGTACTTC
>TRBJ2-3|TRBV7-7|-|15|-
CASSRRLGGTDTQYF
TGTGCTAGCAGCCGCCGGCTCGGCGGCACAGATACGCAGTATTTT
>TRBJ2-1|TRBV5-1|TRBD2|16|-
CASSSETLAGVSEQFF
TGCGCCAGCAGCTCTGAAACACTAGCGGGAGTTTCGGAGCAGTTCTTC
>TRBJ2-1|TRBV7-9|-|15|once
CASSLVGTLSNEQFF
TGTGCCAGCAGCTTAGTGGGCACACTTTCCAATGAGCAGTTCTTC
>TRBJ2-3|TRBV7-3|TRBD2|15|-
CASSLRGLVTDTQYF
TGTGCCAGCAGCTTAAGGGGACTAGTTACAGATACGCAGTATTTT
>TRBJ2-5|TRBV6-6|TRBD1|14|-
CASSINRGQETQYF
TGTGCCAGCTCGATTAACAGGGGACAAGAGACCCAGTACTTC